This T cell receptor (beta chain) appears in the sequencing data of a study of blood T cells in healthy people across ages. With respect to this clonotype: What it binds is unknown.

Together with a sample-barcoded 5' primer, a J-beta primer mix was included in a second PCR lasting roughly 6 to 12 cycles. TCRdb processed the 5' RACE reads anew with MiXCR; each CDR3 protein has one entry. The sample has hundreds of thousands of distinct CDR3 sequences, 50% to 65% seen once. Findings of the study overall: Long-lived donors carried more naive CD4+ cells and greater diversity than aged donors.

Sample: blood. The sequence came from a man of 80 years or more in good health.

The CDR3 is CASSQKGQGLEQFF. CDR3 coding DNA: TGTGCCAGCTCACAAAAGGGACAGGGACTGGAGCAGTTCTTC. V is TRBV18 and J is TRBJ2-1; TRBD1 aligns across 9 bases. CDR3 size: 14 residues. The germline V gene has CDR1 KGHSH and CDR2 LQKENI. J gave up 10 bases and V 4 bases, and 8 bases lay outside the gene matches. Variable domain in full (rest from reference TRBV18 and TRBJ2-1): NAGVMQNPRHLVRRRGQEARLRCSPMKGHSHVYWYRQLPEEGLKFMVYLQKENIIDESGMPKERFSAEFPKEGPSILRIQQVVRGDSAAYFCASSQKGQGLEQFFGPGTRLTVL.